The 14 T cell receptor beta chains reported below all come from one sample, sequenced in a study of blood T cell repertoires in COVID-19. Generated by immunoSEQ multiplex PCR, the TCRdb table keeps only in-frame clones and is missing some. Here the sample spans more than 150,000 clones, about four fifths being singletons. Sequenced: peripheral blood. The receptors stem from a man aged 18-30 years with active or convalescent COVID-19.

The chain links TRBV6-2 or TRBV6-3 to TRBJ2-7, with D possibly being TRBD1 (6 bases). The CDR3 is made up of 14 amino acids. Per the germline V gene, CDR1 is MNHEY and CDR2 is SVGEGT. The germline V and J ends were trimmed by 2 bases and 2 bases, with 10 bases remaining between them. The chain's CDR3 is CASSYGGQTYEQYF. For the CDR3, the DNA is TGTGCCAGCAGTTACGGGGGCCAGACCTACGAGCAGTACTTC.

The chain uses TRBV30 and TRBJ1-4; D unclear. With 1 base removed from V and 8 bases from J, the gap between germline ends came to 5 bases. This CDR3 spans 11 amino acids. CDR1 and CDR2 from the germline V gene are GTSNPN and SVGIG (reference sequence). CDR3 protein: CAWSAQEKLFF. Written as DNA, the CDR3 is TGTGCCTGGAGTGCTCAGGAAAAACTGTTTTTT.

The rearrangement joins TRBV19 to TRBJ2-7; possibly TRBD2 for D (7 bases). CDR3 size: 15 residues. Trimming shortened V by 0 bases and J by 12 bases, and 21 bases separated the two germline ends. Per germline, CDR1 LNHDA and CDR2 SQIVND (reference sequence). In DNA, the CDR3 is TGTGCCAGTAGTATAGAGAGCGGGGAGGGTAACAGGGCGTACTTC. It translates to CASSIESGEGNRAYF. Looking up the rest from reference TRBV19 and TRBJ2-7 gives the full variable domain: DGGITQSPKYLFRKEGQNVTLSCEQNLNHDAMYWYRQDPGQGLRLIYYSQIVNDFQKGDIAEGYSVSREKKESFPLTVTSAQKNPTAFYLCASSIESGEGNRAYFGPGTRLTVT.

The DNA for the CDR3 is TGTGCCACCAGCAGGAGACTAGCGGCGAACTACGAGCAGTACTTC. Translation: CATSRRLAANYEQYF. The chain recombines TRBV15 with TRBJ2-7; the match to TRBD2 covers 9 bases. This CDR3 is 15 amino acids long. The germline V gene encodes CDR1 LNHNV and CDR2 YYDKDF (reference sequence). After removal of 3 bases from V and 3 bases from J, the junction contained 6 bases not matched to a gene.

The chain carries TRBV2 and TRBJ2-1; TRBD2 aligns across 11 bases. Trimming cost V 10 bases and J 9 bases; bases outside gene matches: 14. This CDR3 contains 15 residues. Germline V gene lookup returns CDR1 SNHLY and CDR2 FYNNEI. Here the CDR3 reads CAKTTSGVPGGEQFF. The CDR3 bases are TGTGCCAAGACGACTAGCGGGGTGCCGGGTGGTGAGCAGTTCTTC. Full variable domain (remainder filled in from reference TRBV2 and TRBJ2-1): EPEVTQTPSHQVTQMGQEVILRCVPISNHLYFYWYRQILGQKVEFLVSFYNNEISEKSEIFDDQFSVERPDGSNFTLKIRSTKLEDSAMYFCAKTTSGVPGGEQFFGPGTRLTVL.

CDR3 protein: CASSARVGGYGYTF. In DNA, the CDR3 is TGCGCCAGCAGCGCCCGGGTTGGTGGCTATGGCTACACCTTC. The rearrangement links TRBV5-1 to TRBJ1-2; D is unresolved. This CDR3 region has 14 residues. Trimming shortened V by 4 bases and J by 4 bases, and 14 bases separated the two germline ends. Germline V gene data show CDR1 as SGHRS and CDR2 as YFSETQ.

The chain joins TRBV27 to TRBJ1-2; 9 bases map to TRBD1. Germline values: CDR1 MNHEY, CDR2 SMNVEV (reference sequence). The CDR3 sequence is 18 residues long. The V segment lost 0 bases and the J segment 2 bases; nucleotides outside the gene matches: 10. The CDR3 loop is CASSLSGQGILRNYGYTF. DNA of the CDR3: TGTGCCAGCAGTTTATCAGGACAGGGGATATTGAGGAACTATGGCTACACCTTC.

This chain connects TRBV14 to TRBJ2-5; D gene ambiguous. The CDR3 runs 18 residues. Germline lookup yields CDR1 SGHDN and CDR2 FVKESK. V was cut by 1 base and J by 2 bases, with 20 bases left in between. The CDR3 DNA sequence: TGTGCCAGCAGCCAAGTTTTGTCGAGTCGCGTCTTACAAGAGACCCAGTACTTC. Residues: CASSQVLSSRVLQETQYF. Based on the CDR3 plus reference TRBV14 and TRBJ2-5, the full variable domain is EAGVTQFPSHSVIEKGQTVTLRCDPISGHDNLYWYRRVMGKEIKFLLHFVKESKQDESGMPNNRFLAERTGGTYSTLKVQPAELEDSGVYFCASSQVLSSRVLQETQYFGPGTRLLVL.

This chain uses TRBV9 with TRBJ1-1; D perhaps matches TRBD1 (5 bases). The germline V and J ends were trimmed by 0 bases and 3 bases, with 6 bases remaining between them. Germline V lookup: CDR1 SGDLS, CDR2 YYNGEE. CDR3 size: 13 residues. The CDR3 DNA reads TGTGCCAGCAGCGTAGGACAGTACACTGAAGCTTTCTTT. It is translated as CASSVGQYTEAFF.

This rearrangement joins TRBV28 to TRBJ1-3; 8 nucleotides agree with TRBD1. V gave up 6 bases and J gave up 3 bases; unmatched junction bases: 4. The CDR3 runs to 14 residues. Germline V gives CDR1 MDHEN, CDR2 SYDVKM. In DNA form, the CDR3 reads TGTGCCAGCAGCCCGGGACAGGTTGGAAACACCATATATTTT. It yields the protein CASSPGQVGNTIYF.

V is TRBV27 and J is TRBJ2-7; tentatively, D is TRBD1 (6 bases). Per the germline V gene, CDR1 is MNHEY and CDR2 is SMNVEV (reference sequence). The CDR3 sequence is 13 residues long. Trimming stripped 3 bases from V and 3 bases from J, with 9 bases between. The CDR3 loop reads CASSLTGDYEQYF. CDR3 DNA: TGTGCCAGCAGTTTGACAGGAGACTACGAGCAGTACTTC.

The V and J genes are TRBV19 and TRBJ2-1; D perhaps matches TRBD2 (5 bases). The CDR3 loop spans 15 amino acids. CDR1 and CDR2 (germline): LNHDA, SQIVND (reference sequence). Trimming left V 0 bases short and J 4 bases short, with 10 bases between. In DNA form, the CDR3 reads TGTGCCAGTAGTATAGAAGCGGTGGGATACAATGAGCAGTTCTTC. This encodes CASSIEAVGYNEQFF.

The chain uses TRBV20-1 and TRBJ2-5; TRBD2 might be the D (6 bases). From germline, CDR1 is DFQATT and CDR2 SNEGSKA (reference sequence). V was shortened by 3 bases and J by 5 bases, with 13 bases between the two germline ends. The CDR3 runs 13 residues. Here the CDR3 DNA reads TGCAGTGCTAGTACTAGCCCGATTGAGACCCAGTACTTC. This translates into CSASTSPIETQYF.

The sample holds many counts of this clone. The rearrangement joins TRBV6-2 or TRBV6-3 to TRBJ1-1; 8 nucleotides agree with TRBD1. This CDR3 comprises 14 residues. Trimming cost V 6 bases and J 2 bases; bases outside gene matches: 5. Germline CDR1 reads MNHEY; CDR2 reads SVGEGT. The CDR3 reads CASSRDRINTEAFF. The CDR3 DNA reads TGTGCCAGCAGCCGGGACAGGATCAACACTGAAGCTTTCTTT.